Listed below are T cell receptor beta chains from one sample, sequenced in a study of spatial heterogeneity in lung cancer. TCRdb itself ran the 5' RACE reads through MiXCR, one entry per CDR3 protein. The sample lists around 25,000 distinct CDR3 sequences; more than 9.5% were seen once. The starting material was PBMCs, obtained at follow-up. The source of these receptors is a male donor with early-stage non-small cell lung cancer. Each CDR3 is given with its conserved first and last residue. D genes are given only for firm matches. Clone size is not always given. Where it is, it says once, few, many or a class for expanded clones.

CDR3 DNA: TGCGCCAGCAGCCAAGACAGGGCTAACTATGGCTACACCTTC; CDR3 protein: CASSQDRANYGYTF; J gene: TRBJ1-2; V gene: TRBV4-1; D gene: .; clone size: .
CDR3 DNA: TGTGCCAGCAGCCCGGGACAGAACTACGAGCAGTACTTC; CDR3 protein: CASSPGQNYEQYF; J gene: TRBJ2-7; V gene: TRBV6-6; D gene: TRBD1; clone size: many
CDR3 DNA: TGTGCCAGTAGTCGGGCGGGATCGGGGGCAGATACGCAGTATTTT; CDR3 protein: CASSRAGSGADTQYF; J gene: TRBJ2-3; V gene: TRBV19; D gene: .; clone size: many
CDR3 DNA: TGTGCCAGCAGCCCCGGCCGTGGTCCCCAAGAGACCCAGTACTTC; CDR3 protein: CASSPGRGPQETQYF; J gene: TRBJ2-5; V gene: TRBV7-2; D gene: .; clone size: many
CDR3 DNA: TGCAGTGCTAGAGATTTACTAGCAGGGCGTGAGCAGTTCTTC; CDR3 protein: CSARDLLAGREQFF; J gene: TRBJ2-1; V gene: TRBV20-1; D gene: .; clone size: many
CDR3 DNA: TGCAGTGCTAGAGAGGGATTCTACGAGCAGTACTTC; CDR3 protein: CSAREGFYEQYF; J gene: TRBJ2-7; V gene: TRBV20-1; D gene: .; clone size: many
CDR3 DNA: TGTGCCAGCAGTTTTGTGGAACGCACAGATACGCAGTATTTT; CDR3 protein: CASSFVERTDTQYF; J gene: TRBJ2-3; V gene: TRBV27; D gene: .; clone size: many
CDR3 DNA: TGTGCCAGCAGCCCTTTGCCTGGGGCCAACGTCCTGACTTTC; CDR3 protein: CASSPLPGANVLTF; J gene: TRBJ2-6; V gene: TRBV13; D gene: .; clone size: .
CDR3 DNA: TGTGCCAGCAGTGACCAACCTCGGAGGGGCTCTGGGGCCAACGTCCTGACTTTC; CDR3 protein: CASSDQPRRGSGANVLTF; J gene: TRBJ2-6; V gene: TRBV25-1; D gene: .; clone size: few
CDR3 DNA: TGTGCCATCAGTGAAGGGACTAGCGGGGGGGCCGGGAGCACAGATACGCAGTATTTT; CDR3 protein: CAISEGTSGGAGSTDTQYF; J gene: TRBJ2-3; V gene: TRBV10-3; D gene: TRBD2; clone size: many
CDR3 DNA: TGCGCCAGCAGCCAAGTCTCCCTAGCGGGGGGCCGGACAGATACGCAGTATTTT; CDR3 protein: CASSQVSLAGGRTDTQYF; J gene: TRBJ2-3; V gene: TRBV4-3; D gene: TRBD2; clone size: few
CDR3 DNA: TGTGCCAGCATTGGGACAACCGAAGCTTTCTTT; CDR3 protein: CASIGTTEAFF; J gene: TRBJ1-1; V gene: TRBV2; D gene: .; clone size: few
CDR3 DNA: TGTGCCATCAGTGAGTCGGGCAGGGGGTCCGTCTACGGCTACACCTTC; CDR3 protein: CAISESGRGSVYGYTF; J gene: TRBJ1-2; V gene: TRBV10-3; D gene: TRBD1; clone size: .
CDR3 DNA: TGTGCCAGCAGTAGGGACGCTACCTACGAGCAGTACTTC; CDR3 protein: CASSRDATYEQYF; J gene: TRBJ2-7; V gene: TRBV2; D gene: .; clone size: many
CDR3 DNA: TGCGCCAGCAGCCAAGAAGGGCCTAGCGGGGGGGCCTTAGATACGCAGTATTTT; CDR3 protein: CASSQEGPSGGALDTQYF; J gene: TRBJ2-3; V gene: TRBV4-3; D gene: TRBD2; clone size: few
CDR3 DNA: TGTGCCAGCAGCCCTAGAGCGGGTCGCAATGAGCAGTTCTTC; CDR3 protein: CASSPRAGRNEQFF; J gene: TRBJ2-1; V gene: TRBV7-2; D gene: .; clone size: .
CDR3 DNA: TGCGCCAGCAGCGTCCCGGGACTAGCGGGGGCCAGCACAGATACGCAGTATTTT; CDR3 protein: CASSVPGLAGASTDTQYF; J gene: TRBJ2-3; V gene: TRBV5-1; D gene: TRBD2; clone size: .
CDR3 DNA: TGCGCCAGCAGCTTGGCCGGGACCGGGCGGCAGAACACTGAAGCTTTCTTT; CDR3 protein: CASSLAGTGRQNTEAFF; J gene: TRBJ1-1; V gene: TRBV5-1; D gene: .; clone size: few
CDR3 DNA: TGCGCCAGCAGCCAAGAGGGACTCCCGGGAGATACGCAGTATTTT; CDR3 protein: CASSQEGLPGDTQYF; J gene: TRBJ2-3; V gene: TRBV4-3; D gene: .; clone size: large
CDR3 DNA: TGCAGTGCTCGCCCGGGGGGGTTCGGTAATGAGCAGTTCTTC; CDR3 protein: CSARPGGFGNEQFF; J gene: TRBJ2-1; V gene: TRBV20-1; D gene: TRBD2; clone size: few
CDR3 DNA: TGCGCCAGCAGCTTGGAAGGGGAATACACTGAAGCTTTCTTT; CDR3 protein: CASSLEGEYTEAFF; J gene: TRBJ1-1; V gene: TRBV5-1; D gene: .; clone size: .
CDR3 DNA: TGTGCCAGCAGTGAAAGAGAAAATCAGCCCCAGCATTTT; CDR3 protein: CASSERENQPQHF; J gene: TRBJ1-5; V gene: TRBV2; D gene: .; clone size: .
CDR3 DNA: TGCGCCAGCAGCGCTACGGGACAGGGGAGCGGCCCCGGGGAGCTGTTTTTT; CDR3 protein: CASSATGQGSGPGELFF; J gene: TRBJ2-2; V gene: TRBV5-1; D gene: TRBD1; clone size: few
CDR3 DNA: TGTGCCAGCAGAGGTGTAAATGAGCAGTTCTTC; CDR3 protein: CASRGVNEQFF; J gene: TRBJ2-1; V gene: TRBV3-1; D gene: .; clone size: .
CDR3 DNA: TGCAGCGTTGTCCAGGGGTCTGGCGGCTACACCTTC; CDR3 protein: CSVVQGSGGYTF; J gene: TRBJ1-2; V gene: TRBV29-1; D gene: .; clone size: many
CDR3 DNA: TGTGCCACCAGCAGTCCCGCGGGGGGCTACAATGAGCAGTTCTTC; CDR3 protein: CATSSPAGGYNEQFF; J gene: TRBJ2-1; V gene: TRBV15; D gene: TRBD2; clone size: many
CDR3 DNA: TGTGCCACCTCCCCGGACAGCCCGCATAGCAATCAGCCCCAGCATTTT; CDR3 protein: CATSPDSPHSNQPQHF; J gene: TRBJ1-5; V gene: TRBV10-3; D gene: .; clone size: many
CDR3 DNA: TGTGCCAGCAGTCCGCAGGCAAAACAAGAGACCCAGTACTTC; CDR3 protein: CASSPQAKQETQYF; J gene: TRBJ2-5; V gene: TRBV2; D gene: .; clone size: .
CDR3 DNA: TGTGCCAGCAGTGAATTTTTAACAGGACACTCCTACGAGCAGTACTTC; CDR3 protein: CASSEFLTGHSYEQYF; J gene: TRBJ2-7; V gene: TRBV6-1; D gene: .; clone size: .